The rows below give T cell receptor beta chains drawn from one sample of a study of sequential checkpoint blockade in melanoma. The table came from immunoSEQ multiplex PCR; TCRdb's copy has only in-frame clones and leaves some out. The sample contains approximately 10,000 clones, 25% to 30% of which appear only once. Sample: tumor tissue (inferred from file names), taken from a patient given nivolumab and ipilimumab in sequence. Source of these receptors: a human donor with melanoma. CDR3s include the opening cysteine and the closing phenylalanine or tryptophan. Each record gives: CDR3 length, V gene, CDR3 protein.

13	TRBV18	CASSSTGGQPQHF
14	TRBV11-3	CASSSQGAGTEAFF
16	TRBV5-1	CASSSSPRDPRTEAFF
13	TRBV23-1	CASSGLQGDEQFF
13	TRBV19	CASTLEGGSPLHF
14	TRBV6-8	CAISSGTEAIKQFF
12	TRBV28	CASSLRVGEQYF
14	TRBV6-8	CASTNGGAQDTQYF
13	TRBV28	CASSLSNTGELFF
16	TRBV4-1	CASSRIGTAGTDTQYF
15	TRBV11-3	CASSSGGAHYEKLFF
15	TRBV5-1	CASSRAGTRAETQYF
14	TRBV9	CASSVGVGWYEQYF
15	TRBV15	CATRTGGLGTDTQYF
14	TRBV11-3	CASRTFFGANVLTF
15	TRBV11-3	CASSLFGGSQETQYF
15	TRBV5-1	CASSPGGRSGYGYTF
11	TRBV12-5	CATGGGDTQYF
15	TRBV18	CASSPQGNSGNTIYF
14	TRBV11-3	CASSLRVQGYGYTF
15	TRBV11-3	CASSQQGIAYNEQFF
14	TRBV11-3	CASSFSPSGNEQFF
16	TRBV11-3	CASSFFLRGSNYGYTF